Below, 28 T cell receptor beta chains from the same sample are listed, as sequenced in a study of T-cell reconstitution after alpha-beta-depleted transplantation in children. Library preparation (for TCRbeta) was performed with unique molecular identifiers. TCRdb reanalysed the PCR reads using MiXCR and keeps one entry per CDR3 protein. The sample comprises hundreds of thousands of distinct CDR3 sequences, roughly 13% of which are singletons, and 2.2% rests with the top ten. Sequenced here: PBMCs, mostly from graft donor cells, sampled 360 days after TCRalphabeta/CD19-depleted stem cell transplant. The receptors stem from a male patient between 5 and 17 years old who had a stem cell transplant for acute myeloid leukemia, so the T cells may come from the graft donor.

The chain links TRBV12-3 or TRBV12-4 to TRBJ1-2, with D perhaps matching TRBD1 (6 bases). CDR3 length: 15 amino acids. The V end was cut by 6 bases, the J end by 0 bases, with 14 bases between. CDR3 coding DNA: TGTGCCAGCAGCCCCCCGGGGGCATCTAACTATGGCTACACCTTC. Translated: CASSPPGASNYGYTF.

V gene TRBV28 combines with J gene TRBJ2-7, with D perhaps TRBD1 or TRBD2 (5 bases each). V was pared by 7 bases and J by 3 bases, with 16 bases between. The CDR3 is made up of 14 amino acids. CDR1 is MDHEN and CDR2 is SYDVKM in the germline V gene. The CDR3 DNA is TGTGCCAGCACCGCCCGGGACCCTTTCTACGAGCAGTACTTC. This gives the protein CASTARDPFYEQYF.

This clonotype was observed once. V and J are TRBV7-6 and TRBJ2-7; D ambiguous. Looked up from germline, CDR1 is SGHVS and CDR2 is FNYEAQ. This CDR3 region has 13 residues. Trimming cost V 2 bases and J 7 bases, with 12 bases left between them. The DNA for the CDR3 is TGTGCCAGCAGCTTATTTTTGGATTCGGAGCAGTACTTC. Encoded protein: CASSLFLDSEQYF.

A few counts support this clonotype. The V and J genes are TRBV5-6 and TRBJ2-7; 8 bases are a match to TRBD1. Per the germline V gene, CDR1 is SGHDT and CDR2 is YYEEEE. V shed 0 bases and J 5 bases; nucleotides not matched to a gene: 4. CDR3 length: 14 residues. The chain's CDR3 is CASSLGAGGHEQYF. CDR3 in DNA: TGTGCCAGCAGCTTGGGGGCAGGGGGCCACGAGCAGTACTTC.

J is TRBJ2-7 and V is TRBV12-3 or TRBV12-4; 16 nucleotides agree with TRBD2. This CDR3 region has 18 residues. The junction had 9 bases not matched to a gene; V was cut back by 5 bases and J by 2 bases. The CDR3 sequence is CASSISGLAGGPTYEQYF. For the CDR3, the DNA is TGTGCCAGCAGTATCTCGGGACTAGCGGGGGGGCCTACCTACGAGCAGTACTTC.

This clonotype was recorded at least ten times. The rearrangement uses TRBV12-3 or TRBV12-4 and TRBJ2-7; 10 nucleotides match TRBD2. The CDR3 is made up of 16 amino acids. Trimming removed 7 bases from V and 1 base from J; junction bases left unmatched: 10. The CDR3 bases are TGTGCCAGCACTCAACTCGGACTAGCGGAGTCCTACGAGCAGTACTTC. Amino acid sequence: CASTQLGLAESYEQYF.

This clonotype was recorded a few times. One end of the junction varies from germline; a read error may be responsible. The rearrangement links TRBV6-1 to TRBJ1-3; D gene unclear. The CDR3 runs 16 residues. Germline CDR1 and CDR2: MNHNS and SASEGT. The CDR3 bases are TGTGCCAGCAGAGAAGGGTTCCTCTTACCTGGAAACACCATATATTTT. Its protein is CASREGFLLPGNTIYF.

In this sample, this clonotype turned up a few times. The J gene is TRBJ2-7, the V gene TRBV4-3; perhaps D is TRBD1 or TRBD2 (5 bases each). The V gene's germline CDR1 is LGHNA and CDR2 YSLEER. CDR3 length: 14 amino acids. V was pared by 1 base and J by 7 bases, with 14 bases between. The CDR3 region is CASSQVLGVLEQYF. CDR3 bases: TGCGCCAGCAGCCAAGTTCTGGGGGTTTTGGAGCAGTACTTC.

This clonotype was recorded many times. The chain recombines TRBV11-2 with TRBJ2-2, with D possibly called TRBD1 or TRBD2 (6 bases each). CDR3 size: 15 residues. The germline V gene has CDR1 SGHAT and CDR2 FQNNGV. Trimming took off 1 base at V and 7 bases at J, with 13 bases between the two ends. This CDR3 reads CASSLVRGAHGELFF. CDR3 nucleotides: TGTGCCAGCAGCTTAGTTAGGGGGGCGCACGGGGAGCTGTTTTTT.

This clonotype was counted a few times. The rearrangement joins TRBV7-6 to TRBJ2-2; TRBD1 aligns across 12 bases. Germline lookup yields CDR1 SGHVS and CDR2 FNYEAQ. V was clipped by 3 bases and J by 6 bases; unmatched bases: 11. There are 18 residues in the CDR3. CDR3 in DNA: TGTGCCAGCAGCTTCCCCAAACCGGGACAGGGGGCCGCCGGGGAGCTGTTTTTT. Amino acids: CASSFPKPGQGAAGELFF. Variable domain in full (rest from reference TRBV7-6 and TRBJ2-2): GAGVSQSPRYKVTKRGQDVALRCDPISGHVSLYWYRQALGQGPEFLTYFNYEAQQDKSGLPNDRFSAERPEGSISTLTIQRTEQRDSAMYRCASSFPKPGQGAAGELFFGEGSRLTVL.

J is TRBJ2-1 and V is TRBV7-3; no firm D call. The V end lost 2 bases, the J end lost 0 bases, and 14 bases lay between the germline ends. This CDR3 has 17 amino acids. Germline V lookup: CDR1 SGHTA, CDR2 FQGTGA. The DNA of the CDR3 is TGTGCCAGCAGCTTAGGCGGTTGGGCGAGCTCCTACAATGAGCAGTTCTTC. This codes for CASSLGGWASSYNEQFF.

V gene TRBV20-1 combines with J gene TRBJ2-1; D gene uncertain. Germline V lookup: CDR1 DFQATT, CDR2 SNEGSKA (reference sequence). V lost 1 base to trimming and J lost 10 bases, with 8 bases between them. The CDR3 extends over 11 amino acids. CDR3 coding DNA: TGCAGTGCTAGAGGCCAAGGAGAGCAGTTCTTC. Encoded protein: CSARGQGEQFF.

The chain links TRBV28 to TRBJ2-2; D may match TRBD1 or TRBD2 (6 bases each). V was trimmed by 3 bases and J by 1 base, leaving 12 bases between them. The CDR3 runs to 16 residues. The germline V gene encodes CDR1 MDHEN and CDR2 SYDVKM. In DNA, the CDR3 is TGTGCCAGCAGTTTTCGGGGGCCACGGAACACCGGGGAGCTGTTTTTT. It encodes CASSFRGPRNTGELFF.

V gene TRBV7-2 combines with J gene TRBJ2-7; weak D call: TRBD2 (6 bases). Germline V gene lookup returns CDR1 SGHTA and CDR2 FQGNSA. The CDR3 covers 14 residues. Trimming pared 5 bases from V and 3 bases from J, leaving 14 bases between. The CDR3: CASSPHRGYYEQYF. Written as DNA, the CDR3 is TGTGCCAGCAGCCCTCACCGGGGGTACTACGAGCAGTACTTC. Full variable domain (outside the CDR3, taken from reference TRBV7-2 and TRBJ2-7): GAGVSQSPSNKVTEKGKDVELRCDPISGHTALYWYRQSLGQGLEFLIYFQGNSAPDKSGLPSDRFSAERTGGSVSTLTIQRTQQEDSAVYLCASSPHRGYYEQYFGPGTRLTVT.

This clonotype was observed a few times. V and J are TRBV30 and TRBJ2-7; 7 nucleotides agree with TRBD1. Germline V gene data show CDR1 as GTSNPN and CDR2 as SVGIG (reference sequence). V trimming: 7 bases; J trimming: 4 bases; junction bases outside the gene matches: 13. The CDR3 contains 14 residues. CDR3 sequence: CAFVPTGKKYEQYF. CDR3 bases: TGTGCCTTCGTGCCGACAGGGAAGAAGTACGAGCAGTACTTC.

This clonotype was seen a few times. This chain joins TRBV29-1 and TRBJ2-5; the match to TRBD2 covers 8 bases. Germline-derived CDR1 and CDR2 are SQVTM and ANQGSEA. The CDR3 consists of 14 residues. Trimming took 7 bases from V and 2 from J; bases not matched to a gene: 9. The CDR3 region is CSGGGLAKQETQYF. The CDR3 DNA is TGCAGCGGGGGAGGACTAGCCAAACAAGAGACCCAGTACTTC.

This clonotype was picked up many times. The chain employs TRBV25-1 and TRBJ2-7; 8 bases agree with TRBD1. The V gene's germline CDR1 is MGHDK and CDR2 SYGVNS. V lost 2 bases to trimming and J lost 0 bases; unmatched junction nucleotides: 12. This CDR3 has 18 residues. This CDR3 reads CASSELTTGALNSYEQYF. The CDR3 nucleotides read TGTGCCAGCAGTGAACTAACGACAGGGGCCTTGAACTCCTACGAGCAGTACTTC.

This clonotype has more than one count but fewer than ten. The chain carries TRBV29-1 and TRBJ2-3; TRBD2 agrees at 8 bases. Germline V CDR1 and CDR2: SQVTM, ANQGSEA. J was trimmed by 2 bases and V by 7 bases; bases with no gene match: 8. The CDR3 runs 14 residues. DNA for the CDR3: TGCAGCGCGGGCGTGCGGGGGGTCACAGATACGCAGTATTTT. Amino acid sequence: CSAGVRGVTDTQYF.

The gene calls are TRBV6-2 or TRBV6-3 and TRBJ2-5; D possibly corresponds to TRBD2 (6 bases). In germline, CDR1 is MNHEY, CDR2 SVGEGT. V gave up 2 bases and J gave up 4 bases, with 8 bases separating them. The CDR3 is 13 residues long. This CDR3 reads CASSYLGLETQYF. For the CDR3, the DNA is TGTGCCAGCAGTTACCTGGGACTAGAGACCCAGTACTTC.

This clonotype was seen a handful of times. The chain combines TRBV7-8 with TRBJ1-1; D not resolved. V lost 2 bases to trimming and J lost 4 bases, with 11 bases between them. Looked up from germline, CDR1 is SGHVS and CDR2 is FQNEAQ. The length of the CDR3 is 14 residues. The CDR3 sequence: CASSLTVVTTEAFF. Here the CDR3 DNA reads TGTGCCAGCAGCTTAACGGTGGTCACCACTGAAGCTTTCTTT.

The sample holds many counts of this clonotype. The V gene is TRBV9, the J gene TRBJ1-1; D gene ambiguous. The V end lost 1 base, the J end lost 8 bases, and 12 bases lay between the germline ends. The CDR3 loop spans 13 amino acids. CDR1 SGDLS and CDR2 YYNGEE come from the germline V gene. CDR3 amino acids: CASSVTANREAFF. CDR3 sequence (DNA): TGTGCCAGCAGCGTAACTGCTAACAGAGAAGCTTTCTTT.

In its sample, this clonotype was seen a few times. V is TRBV7-2 and J is TRBJ2-7; D is ambiguous. V lost 4 bases and J 3 bases, leaving 10 bases between the germline ends. Germline V lookup: CDR1 SGHTA, CDR2 FQGNSA. There are 13 residues in the CDR3. The CDR3 region is CASSSTWRYEQYF. The CDR3 nucleotides read TGTGCCAGCAGCTCCACTTGGCGCTACGAGCAGTACTTC.

In DNA, the CDR3 is TGCGCCAGCAGCCTTTCTAGACTAGCGGGAGAAACCATCTACGAGCAGTACTTC. This sequence encodes CASSLSRLAGETIYEQYF. This chain connects TRBV5-1 to TRBJ2-7, with TRBD2 matching 12 bases. This CDR3 has 18 residues. Germline V gene lookup returns CDR1 SGHRS and CDR2 YFSETQ. The ends lost 4 bases at V and 3 bases at J; junction bases unmatched: 14.

The rearrangement links TRBV7-2 to TRBJ1-3, with D maybe TRBD1 (5 bases). Germline CDR1 reads SGHTA; CDR2 reads FQGNSA. Trimming removed 5 bases at V and 3 bases at J, with 8 bases between. The CDR3 is 13 residues long. As DNA, the CDR3 is TGTGCCAGCAGCCCGGGACTTGGAAACACCATATATTTT. Residues: CASSPGLGNTIYF.

This clonotype was counted between two and nine times. This chain links TRBV7-3 with TRBJ2-3, with TRBD1 matching 9 bases. The J segment lost 2 bases and the V segment lost 5 bases, leaving 5 bases of the junction unmatched. This CDR3 spans 15 amino acids. From germline, CDR1 is SGHTA and CDR2 FQGTGA. The CDR3 coding sequence is TGTGCCAGCAGCCCAACAGGGGGCCCCACAGATACGCAGTATTTT. It is translated as CASSPTGGPTDTQYF.

This clonotype occurred a few times. V gene TRBV7-9 combines with J gene TRBJ2-3; D remains unclear. From germline, CDR1 is SEHNR and CDR2 FQNEAQ (reference sequence). This CDR3 spans 11 amino acids. Trimming removed 2 bases from V and 14 bases from J, with 11 bases in between. The CDR3 DNA reads TGTGCCAGCAGCTTATGGCCCGCAGGGTATTTT. Translating gives CASSLWPAGYF.

This clonotype was detected only a few times. The chain joins TRBV12-3 or TRBV12-4 to TRBJ2-7, with 7 bases aligning to TRBD2. V was pared by 3 bases and J by 6 bases, with 11 bases of the junction left unmatched. The CDR3 runs 15 residues. As DNA, the CDR3 is TGTGCCAGCAGTTTGTTTGGTGCGGGAGTGAGCGAGCAGTACTTC. It yields the protein CASSLFGAGVSEQYF.

This clonotype was detected only a few times. CDR3 loop: CASSIKALGGENEKLFF. DNA for the CDR3: TGTGCCAGCAGCATCAAAGCTCTCGGAGGAGAGAATGAAAAACTGTTTTTT. J is TRBJ1-4 and V is TRBV27; the D is unclear. There are 17 residues in the CDR3. Germline CDR1 reads MNHEY; CDR2 reads SMNVEV (reference sequence). V was cut by 6 bases and J by 5 bases, with 22 bases left in between.